Sequencing of this T cell receptor beta chain was carried out in a study of neurological immune-mediated disorders (dated by TCRdb to about 2019). As for the study more broadly: Peripheral blood TCR-beta repertoires from HTLV-I-associated myelopathy (HAM/TSP) patients, multiple sclerosis patients and healthy controls were compared by UMI-based sequencing. The 106 TCR-beta libraries included longitudinal samples, technical triplicates and paired sorted CD4+ and CD8+ T-cell subsets alongside PBMC samples. The cohort comprised 60 to 75 subjects: 14 HAM/TSP patients, around 34 multiple sclerosis patients and around 20 healthy controls.

As regards this clonotype: The antigen it recognizes is unknown. One end of the junction varies from germline; a read error may be responsible.

The germline V gene provides CDR1 SGHRS and CDR2 YFSETQ. From the cysteine through the phenylalanine, the CDR3 covers 20 amino acids. CDR3 DNA is the only sequence kept; it has 60 bases, read in frame from the first base. The healthy controls were volunteers from blood banks in Maryland, USA. For unsorted PBMC libraries, 2 million PBMCs were used after storage in RNAlater at -80 degrees C until RNA extraction. Peripheral blood underwent Ficoll-Hypaque density gradient centrifugation to isolate PBMCs, which were then cryopreserved in liquid nitrogen. Overall study outcomes, separate from this receptor: Across subjects, expanded clones never shared an identical CDR3 amino acid sequence, which suggests that the TCR-beta repertoires in every group were private. TCR clonal expansion was greatest in HAM/TSP patients and smallest in MS patients, who ranked below even healthy controls.

To synthesize cDNA, template-switch 5'RACE was performed with a primer carrying a 10-nucleotide random unique molecular identifier so that each TCR transcript was tagged. Over 190 million TCR-beta sequences, covering 15-18 subjects, were produced in each sequencing run. The RNeasy kit was used for extraction of total RNA. TCR-beta VDJ regions were amplified with primers for the TCR constant region and the 5'RACE anchor, using the KAPA Real-time Library Amplification kit. A first PCR added sample indexes and Illumina adaptors, after which a second PCR increased the library yield. After Ampure bead purification, the TCR product of roughly 650 bp was size-selected on a 2% E-gel SizeSelection system. Library quality was checked on a Bioanalyzer, concentration was measured with Qubit, and libraries were quantified with the Kapa Library Quantification kit before pooling. Libraries were sequenced paired-end 2 x 150 bp on an Illumina HiSeq 2500. To increase sequence diversity, about 24-32% phiX was spiked into each library pool. Regarding the original processing steps: Quality-filtered reads were processed with the UMI-based MiGEC pipeline, which removed over 75% of raw TCR sequences during error correction. IMGT germline references were used for alignment of VDJ genes, and clonotypes were defined by a unique CDR3 amino acid sequence together with V-J genes. Clonal expansion, Shannon diversity and CDR3 relatedness (CalcPairwiseDistances, ClusterSamples) were evaluated with VDJtools, and phylogenetic trees were built with CLCbio workbench. A clone was classed as expanded if it had 8 or more unique UMIs, a cutoff based on coefficient-of-variation modelling across technical triplicates. The raw public data were reprocessed by TCRdb itself: fastp quality trimming at Q25, MiXCR clonotype calling, in-frame beta chains only. Each entry is one CDR3 protein sequence, shown with its most common DNA and genes. These V and J calls derive from TCRdb rather than the authors' analysis. Here the sample has 26,000 or so distinct CDR3 sequences; 21% occur a single time. The leading ten clones occupy about a sixth of the sample.

Input material: PBMCs. The TCR originated in a woman between 55 and 75 years old in good health. This sequence uses TRBV5-1 and TRBJ2-2, and TRBD1 aligns with 7 junction nucleotides. The CDR3 region reads CPSRLGPGTDRTANTGELFF. The nucleotide sequence reads as follows: TGCCCCAGCAGATTGGGCCCCGGGACAGACAGGACCGCGAACACCGGGGAGCTGTTTTTT.